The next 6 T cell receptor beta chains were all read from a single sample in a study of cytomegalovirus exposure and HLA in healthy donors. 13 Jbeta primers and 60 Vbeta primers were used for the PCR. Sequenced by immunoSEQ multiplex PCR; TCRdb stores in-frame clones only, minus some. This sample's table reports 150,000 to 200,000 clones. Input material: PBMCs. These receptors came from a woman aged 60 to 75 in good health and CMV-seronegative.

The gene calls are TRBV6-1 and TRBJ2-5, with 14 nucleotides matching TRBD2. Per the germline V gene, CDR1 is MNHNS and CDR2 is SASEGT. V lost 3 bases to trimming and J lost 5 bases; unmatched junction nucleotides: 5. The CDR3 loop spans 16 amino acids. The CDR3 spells CASSDLGLAGVETQYF. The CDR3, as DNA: TGTGCCAGCAGTGATTTGGGACTAGCGGGGGTCGAGACCCAGTACTTC.

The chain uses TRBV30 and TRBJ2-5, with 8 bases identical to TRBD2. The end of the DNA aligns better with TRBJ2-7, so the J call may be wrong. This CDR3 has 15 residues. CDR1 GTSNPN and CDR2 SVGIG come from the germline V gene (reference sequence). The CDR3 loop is CAWGVQLAVNYEQYF. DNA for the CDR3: TGTGCCTGGGGGGTCCAACTAGCGGTAAACTACGAGCAGTACTTC.

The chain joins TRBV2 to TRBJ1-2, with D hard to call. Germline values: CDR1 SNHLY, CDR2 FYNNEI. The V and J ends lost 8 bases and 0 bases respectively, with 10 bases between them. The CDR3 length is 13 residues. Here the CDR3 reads CASSRMANYGYTF. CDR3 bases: TGTGCCAGCTCCAGGATGGCTAACTATGGCTACACCTTC.

The CDR3: CASSERTGNQPQHF. The CDR3, as DNA: TGTGCCAGCAGCGAACGGACAGGTAATCAGCCCCAGCATTTT. The chain joins TRBV7-8 to TRBJ1-5; 7 nucleotides line up with TRBD1. Germline CDR1 is SGHVS and CDR2 is FQNEAQ. CDR3 length equals 14 residues. The ends lost 5 bases at V and 4 bases at J; junction bases unmatched: 5.

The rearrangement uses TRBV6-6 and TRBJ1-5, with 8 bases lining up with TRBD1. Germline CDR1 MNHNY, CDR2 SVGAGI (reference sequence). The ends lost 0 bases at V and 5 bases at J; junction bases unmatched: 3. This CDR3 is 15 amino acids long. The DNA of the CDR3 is TGTGCCAGCAGTTACTCGGGACAGGAGTATCAGCCCCAGCATTTT. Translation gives CASSYSGQEYQPQHF.

CDR3 nucleotide sequence: TGTGCCAGCACACGGGGGGCGGTAAACTATGGCTACACCTTC. Translating gives CASTRGAVNYGYTF. The V gene is TRBV6-5, the J gene TRBJ1-2; tentative D call: TRBD1 (6 bases). The CDR3 has 14 amino acids. Germline V gives CDR1 MNHEY, CDR2 SVGAGI. Deletions cut 7 bases from V and 2 bases from J, with 14 bases between.